This record looks at one T cell receptor beta chain sequence and its context. The antigen it recognizes is unknown. Base qualities are not at hand, and no much larger clone is one base apart. This sample is drawn from a study of blood T cell repertoires in COVID-19 (dated by TCRdb to 2019 to 2021). About the study as a whole: Samples covering the acute and convalescent phases of COVID-19 were provided by collaborators in the United States, Italy and Spain. The material from the prospective study consisted of cDNA or gDNA derived from T cells, B-cell-depleted T cells, or PBMCs. Subjects who had been exposed to COVID-19, were actively infected with it, or had recovered from it provided the deeply sampled blood TCRbeta repertoires that made up the dataset. A freely available public database, intended as a resource for researchers studying the immune response to SARS-CoV-2, is where the repertoires were released. The samples were drawn from two sources: the first 160 participants of the ongoing ImmuneRACE study, and about 1,300 subjects contributed by 6 global collaborators. Nearly every sample came with metadata listing a de-identified subject ID, COVID-19 status, age in years and sex. Where available, HLA class I and class II types were obtained from metadata supplied by the sample provider rather than from assay-based typing.

Study-wide findings and limitations: The amount of clinical and demographic metadata varied by source and participant and was provided uncurated.

TCRbeta CDR3 regions were amplified from genomic DNA by means of the immunoSEQ Assay, a bias-controlled multiplex PCR. The authors' pipeline ran thus. Within the assay, amplification of reference gene primers was used to estimate how many nucleated cells each sample contained. To quantify the absolute abundance of each unique TCRbeta CDR3 rearrangement, sequence reads were collapsed and filtered. Productive Simpson clonality was computed per sample as the square root of Simpson's diversity index over productive rearrangements. TCRdb limited this immuneACCESS table to in-frame rearrangements with V and J called. A share of clones is missing; checked studies link under half to unresolved V genes, and the rest is unexplained. The V and J calls and clone size come from that table; D and trimming were worked out from the DNA. The sample table shows some 250,000 clones, and more than 75% are seen once. The ten largest clonotypes hold around 0.99% of the sample.

Taken from cysteine to phenylalanine, the CDR3 has 18 residues. Solely the CDR3 DNA is kept, with 54 bases framed from the first base. Looking up the germline V gene (reference sequence) yields CDR1 MNHEY and CDR2 SMNVEV. Trimming takes 5 bases off V and 9 bases off J; junction bases not matched to a gene: 18. Another Seattle source contributed samples from volunteer blood donors who had recovered from COVID-19. The collaborating institutions used their own protocols to collect whole blood in K2EDTA tubes. For TCRbeta analysis, collaborators shipped samples as frozen whole blood, isolated PBMCs, or DNA extracted from either of those sample types.

The V and J genes are TRBV27 and TRBJ2-7; 14 bases in the junction line up with TRBD2. This receptor was identified in a woman aged 40 to 49 who had recovered from COVID-19. The sample was peripheral blood. The CDR3 reads CASSPRGSPGLAGEVQYF. The DNA sequence is TGTGCCAGCAGTCCCCGGGGGAGCCCGGGACTAGCGGGAGAGGTGCAGTACTTC.